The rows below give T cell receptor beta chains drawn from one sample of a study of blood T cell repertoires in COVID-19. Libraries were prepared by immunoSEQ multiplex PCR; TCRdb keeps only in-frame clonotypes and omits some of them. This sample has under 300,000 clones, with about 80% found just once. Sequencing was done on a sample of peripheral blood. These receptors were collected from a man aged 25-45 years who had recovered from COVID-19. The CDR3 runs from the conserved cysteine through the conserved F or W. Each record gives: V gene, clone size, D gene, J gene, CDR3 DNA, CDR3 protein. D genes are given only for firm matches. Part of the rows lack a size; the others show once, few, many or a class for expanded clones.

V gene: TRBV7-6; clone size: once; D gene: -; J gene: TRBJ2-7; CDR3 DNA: TGTGCCAGCAGCGGCAGGGGACAAGACTACGAGCAGTACTTC; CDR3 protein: CASSGRGQDYEQYF
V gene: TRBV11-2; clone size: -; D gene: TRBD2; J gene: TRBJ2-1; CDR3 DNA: TGTGCCAGCAGCCCCCGGACTAGGGTTAATGAGCAGTTCTTC; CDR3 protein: CASSPRTRVNEQFF
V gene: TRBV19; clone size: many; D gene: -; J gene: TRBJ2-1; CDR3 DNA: TGTGCCAGTAGTATGGGGACTGACCACGACAATGAGCAGTTCTTC; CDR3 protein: CASSMGTDHDNEQFF
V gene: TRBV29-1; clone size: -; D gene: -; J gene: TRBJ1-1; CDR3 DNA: TGCAGCGTTCAAAGAGGCGGCGAGAACACTGAAGCTTTCTTT; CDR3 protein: CSVQRGGENTEAFF
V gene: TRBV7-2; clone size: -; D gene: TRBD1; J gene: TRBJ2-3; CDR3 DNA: TGTGCCAGCAGTCTTTCTCCGGGACAGGGGTTCGATACGCAGTATTTT; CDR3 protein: CASSLSPGQGFDTQYF
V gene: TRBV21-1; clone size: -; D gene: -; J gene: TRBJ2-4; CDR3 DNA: TGTGCCAGCAGCAAAGTGTGCGGGGGGTTCAAAAACATTCAGTACTTC; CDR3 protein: CASSKVCGGFKNIQYF
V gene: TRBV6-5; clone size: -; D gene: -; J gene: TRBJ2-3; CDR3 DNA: TGTGCCAGCAGTTACGGGCAGAACACAGATACGCAGTATTTT; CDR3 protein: CASSYGQNTDTQYF
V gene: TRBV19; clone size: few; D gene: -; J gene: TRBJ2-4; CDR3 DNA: TGTGCCAGCACTAGGACAGTCTTAGGCAAAAACATTCAGTACTTC; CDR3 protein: CASTRTVLGKNIQYF
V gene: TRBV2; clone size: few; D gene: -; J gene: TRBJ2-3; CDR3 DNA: TGTGCCAGCAGCGGGGACACAGATACGCAGTATTTT; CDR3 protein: CASSGDTDTQYF
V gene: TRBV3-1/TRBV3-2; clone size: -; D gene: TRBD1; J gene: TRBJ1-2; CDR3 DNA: TGTGCCAGCAGCCAAGATGAGACAGGGGGAGGCTACACCTTC; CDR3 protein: CASSQDETGGGYTF
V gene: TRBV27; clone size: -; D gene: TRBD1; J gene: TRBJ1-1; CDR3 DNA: TGTGCCAGCAGTTTATTGACAGGGGCAAGTGAAGCTTTCTTT; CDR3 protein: CASSLLTGASEAFF
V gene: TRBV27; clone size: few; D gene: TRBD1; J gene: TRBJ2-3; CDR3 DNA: TGTGCCAGCAGTACAAGGACAGGGGACACAGATACGCAGTATTTT; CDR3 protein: CASSTRTGDTDTQYF
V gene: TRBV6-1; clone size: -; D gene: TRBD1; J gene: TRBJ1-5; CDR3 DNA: TGTGCCAGCAGTGAAGGATCCGGGACAGGACAGCCCCAGCATTTT; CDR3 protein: CASSEGSGTGQPQHF
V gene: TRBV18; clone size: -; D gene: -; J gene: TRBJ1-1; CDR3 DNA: TGTGCCAGCTCACCCGGGAGTGGGACTGAAGCTTTCTTT; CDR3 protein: CASSPGSGTEAFF
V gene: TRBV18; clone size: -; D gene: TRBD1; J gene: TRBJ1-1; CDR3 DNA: TGTGCCAGCTCACCATCGACAGGGGTGAACACTGAAGCTTTCTTT; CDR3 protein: CASSPSTGVNTEAFF
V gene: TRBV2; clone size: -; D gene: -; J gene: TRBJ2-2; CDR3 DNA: TGTGCCAGCAGCTCCGGGACTGCCGACACCGGGGAGCTGTTTTTT; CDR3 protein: CASSSGTADTGELFF
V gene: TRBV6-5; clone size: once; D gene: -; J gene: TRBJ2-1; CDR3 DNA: TGTGCCAGTGCTGTACGGGGGGCCCACAATGAGCAGTTCTTC; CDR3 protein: CASAVRGAHNEQFF
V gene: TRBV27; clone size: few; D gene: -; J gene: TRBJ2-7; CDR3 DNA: TGTGCCAGCACCCCAAACAGGGATTCAAGGGAGCAGTACTTC; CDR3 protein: CASTPNRDSREQYF
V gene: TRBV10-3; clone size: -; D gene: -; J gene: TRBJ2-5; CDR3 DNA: TGTGCCATCAGTGGCCACCGCGGCCAAGAGACCCAGTACTTC; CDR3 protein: CAISGHRGQETQYF
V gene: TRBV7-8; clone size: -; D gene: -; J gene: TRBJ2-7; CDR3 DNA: TGTGCCAGCAGCTTAGGCCCCAGCTCCGGGAACGAGCAGTACTTC; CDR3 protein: CASSLGPSSGNEQYF
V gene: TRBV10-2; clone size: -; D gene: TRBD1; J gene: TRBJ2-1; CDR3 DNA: TGCGCCAGCAGTGAGCCGGGACAGGGAAGTGAGCAGTTCTTC; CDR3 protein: CASSEPGQGSEQFF
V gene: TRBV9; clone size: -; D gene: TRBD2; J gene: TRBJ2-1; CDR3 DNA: TGTGCCAGCAGCCCGGGACTATTATTCAATGAGCAGTTCTTC; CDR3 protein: CASSPGLLFNEQFF
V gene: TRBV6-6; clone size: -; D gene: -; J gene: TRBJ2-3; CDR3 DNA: TGTGCCAGCACTTCGAGGCGAAGCACAGATACGCAGTATTTT; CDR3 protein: CASTSRRSTDTQYF
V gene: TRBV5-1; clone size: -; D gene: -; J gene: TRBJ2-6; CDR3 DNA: TGCGCCAGCAGCTTACGGGGTCCTGGGGCCAACGTCCTGACTTTC; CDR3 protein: CASSLRGPGANVLTF
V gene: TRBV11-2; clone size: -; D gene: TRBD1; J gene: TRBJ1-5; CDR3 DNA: TGTGCCAGCAGCCCGACAGGGTATCAGCCCCAGCATTTT; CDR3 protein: CASSPTGYQPQHF
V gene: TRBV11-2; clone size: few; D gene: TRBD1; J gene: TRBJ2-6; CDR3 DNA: TGTGCCAGCAGCAGATGGACAGGGAGGACCGGGGCCAACGTCCTGACTTTC; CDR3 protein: CASSRWTGRTGANVLTF
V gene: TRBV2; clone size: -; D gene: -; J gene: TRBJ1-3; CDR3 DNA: TGTGCCAGCAGTCGACAGGCCAGACTCTCTGGAAACACCATATATTTT; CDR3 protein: CASSRQARLSGNTIYF
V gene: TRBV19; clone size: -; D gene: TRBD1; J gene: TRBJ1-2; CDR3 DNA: TGTGCCAGTAGTATTCAGGGGGACTATGGCTACACCTTC; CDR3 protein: CASSIQGDYGYTF
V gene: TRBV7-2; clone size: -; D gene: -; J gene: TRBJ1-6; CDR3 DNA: TGTGCCAGCAGCTTAGTTGCTACAGCAATTACGCGGGGACCCCTCCACTTT; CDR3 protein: CASSLVATAITRGPLHF
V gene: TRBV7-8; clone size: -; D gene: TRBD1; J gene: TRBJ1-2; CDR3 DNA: TGTGCCAGCAGCTTACGCAGGGGGGACTATGGCTACACCTTC; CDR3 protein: CASSLRRGDYGYTF
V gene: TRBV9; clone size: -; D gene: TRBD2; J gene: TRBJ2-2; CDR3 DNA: TGTGCCAGCAGCGTAGAGGGACTAGCGGGGGGGCTACCCACCGGGGAGCTGTTTTTT; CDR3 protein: CASSVEGLAGGLPTGELFF
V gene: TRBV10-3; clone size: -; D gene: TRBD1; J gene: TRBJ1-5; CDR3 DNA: TGTGCCATCAGTCCGGGACAGGGGGGCAATCAGCCCCAGCATTTT; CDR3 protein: CAISPGQGGNQPQHF
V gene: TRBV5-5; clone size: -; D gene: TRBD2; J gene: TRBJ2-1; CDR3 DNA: TGTGCCAGCAGCTTGGCCCCGACTAGCGGGGTATACAATGAGCAGTTCTTC; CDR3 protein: CASSLAPTSGVYNEQFF
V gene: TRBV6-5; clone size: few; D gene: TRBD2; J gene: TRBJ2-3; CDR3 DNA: TGTGCCAGCAGTAACTTAGCGGGGGATGGAGATACGCAGTATTTT; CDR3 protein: CASSNLAGDGDTQYF
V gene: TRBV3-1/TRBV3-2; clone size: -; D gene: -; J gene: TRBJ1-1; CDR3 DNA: TGTGCCAGCAGCCAAGATCCTAAGAAAGCTTTCTTT; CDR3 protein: CASSQDPKKAFF
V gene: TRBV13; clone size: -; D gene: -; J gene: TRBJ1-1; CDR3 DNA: TGTGCCAGCAGCTTGGGGGCAGGGGACACTGAAGCTTTCTTT; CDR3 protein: CASSLGAGDTEAFF